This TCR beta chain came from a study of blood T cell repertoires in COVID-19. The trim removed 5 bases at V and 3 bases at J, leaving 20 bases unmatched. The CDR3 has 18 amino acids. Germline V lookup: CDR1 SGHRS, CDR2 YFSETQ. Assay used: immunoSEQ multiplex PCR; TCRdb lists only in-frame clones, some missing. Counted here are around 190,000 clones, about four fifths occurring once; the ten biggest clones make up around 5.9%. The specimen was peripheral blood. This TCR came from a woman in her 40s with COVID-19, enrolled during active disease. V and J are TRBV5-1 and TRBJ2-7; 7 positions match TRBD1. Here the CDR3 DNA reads TGCGCCAGCAGTGGTAAATCTTATGGGACAGATAATTTCTACGAGCAGTACTTC. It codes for CASSGKSYGTDNFYEQYF. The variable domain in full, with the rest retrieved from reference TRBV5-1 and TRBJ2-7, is KAGVTQTPRYLIKTRGQQVTLSCSPISGHRSVSWYQQTPGQGLQFLFEYFSETQRNKGNFPGRFSGRQFSNSRSEMNVSTLELGDSALYLCASSGKSYGTDNFYEQYFGPGTRLTVT.